This T cell receptor beta chain was recovered during a study of cytomegalovirus exposure and HLA in healthy donors (dated by TCRdb to the late 2010s). Study-wide context: An earlier analysis of some 500 of the donors reported more than 250 Gb of sequence data and some 120 million unique TCR beta sequences from about 200 million T cells. The genetic ancestry cluster associated with self-reported Caucasian donors included 81% of the roughly 380 genotyped donors. Because of strong linkage in the cohort, roughly five DR-DQ haplotypes were treated as single units for association and clustering. The study was designed to test whether signatures of past pathogen exposure could be identified by cataloging public T cell receptors. The study profiled the T cell repertoires of under 850 subjects by immunosequencing and related them to cytomegalovirus serostatus. Across 300 to 500 genotyped donors of the cohort, an average of approximately 240,000 unique TCR beta nucleotide sequences per donor were sequenced, and around 20% of those sequences were non-productive. The later analysis used no new phenotypic data to find candidate immune exposures, relying instead on TCR beta sequences and their occurrence across donors. In an earlier analysis of 500 to 650 of the donors, high-throughput TCR beta sequencing was used to judge whether each TCR beta V gene segment behaved as functional or pseudogenic. In a later analysis, previously published TCR beta repertoires from 666 donors were re-analyzed and high-resolution HLA genotyping was added so that TCR occurrence patterns could be studied. Every discovery cohort repertoire had been produced on one sequencing platform. Alongside the repertoire data, information on donor age, sex, ethnicity and CMV serostatus was compiled. An early release covering around 630 HLA-typed donors comprised 250 to 350 gigabases of sequencing data and around 86 million unique TCR sequences. The number of typed donors differed by locus: roughly 629-630 for A, B, C, DRB1 and DQB1; roughly 510 for DQA1; 606 for DPA1; and roughly 450 for DPB1. Along with the roughly 700-subject first cohort, a separate validation cohort of 120 different subjects was used. HLA typing covered class I and class II loci at four-digit resolution. To predict cytomegalovirus infection status, the study combined high-throughput TCR immunosequencing, statistical association of individual TCRs with disease status, and machine learning. A later genetic analysis took genome-wide SNP genotypes for about three fifths of the 666 donors and used that subset as a discovery cohort. What the research found in general, with its limitations: An association between a missense DCLRE1C variant and V-gene and J-gene trimming of TCR beta chains was found in a later genetic analysis and replicated in an independent cohort. A later analysis found that most CMV-associated TCR beta chains appeared HLA-restricted, with HLA associations seemingly driven largely by CMV exposure. A further reported finding was that TCR beta sequences accurately predicted the HLA-A and HLA-B alleles for most subjects in the first cohort. In a later analysis, 16,951 TCR beta sequences were associated with specific HLA alleles at a false discovery rate of 0.05. The authors suggested that the approach could potentially be extended to other disease states and immunological phenotypes. In a later analysis, HLA-associated TCR beta chains showed more clonal expansion and lower generation probabilities than non-associated chains that were equally common. Because HLA typing was unavailable for some donors at each locus, only the typed subset was used in association tests. In a later analysis, the rate of TCR association differed among HLA loci, with DRB1 alleles having the most associated TCRs and HLA-C alleles having the fewest. Assigning TCR associations to individual alleles was difficult when HLA alleles, especially DR and DQ, strongly co-occurred. In both the original and validation cohorts, the classifier was reported to diagnose cytomegalovirus status with high specificity and sensitivity. Correlated functional status among segregating V segments might reflect linkage disequilibrium, but an unknown experimental factor could not be ruled out. Three of the identified cytomegalovirus-associated TCR beta chains were confirmed in vitro to be specific for cytomegalovirus antigens. Roughly uniform sequencing depth across donors was assumed in presence/absence analyses, although this assumption may not hold. In an earlier analysis of some 640 of the donors, most TCR beta V segments were observed in productive rearrangements about 87% or about 30% of the time, broadly matching IMGT annotations. The cohort was sequenced for TCR beta chains only, and without alpha or paired-chain data the features that could be detected were limited. Because the 87-base-pair reads could not distinguish some IMGT-functional V segments, including TRBV6-2 and TRBV6-3, those segments were excluded. The study listed 150 to 200 TCR beta chains as associated with cytomegalovirus. According to a later analysis, parvovirus B19, influenza, CMV and Epstein-Barr virus appeared linked to several top co-occurrence clusters. Most TCR sequences were observed very rarely across donors, whereas some public TCRs were present in many individuals. Some 16 rarely observed V segments, including chromosome 9 orphons, were excluded from the earlier analysis of several hundred of the donors because counts were too low. The sequencing pipeline was judged likely to have produced a cluster of highly shared sequence variants as a technical artifact. Compared with the roughly 700-donor mean, donors in an Asian-associated ancestry cluster had fewer N-insertions in productive TCRs, according to a later genetic analysis. For the cohort, immune exposure information was limited to CMV serostatus.

To note about this clone: Its cognate antigen has yet to be identified. It has no much larger one-base neighbor in the sample; base qualities were not kept.

Libraries were made using the immunoSEQ multiplex PCR assay. For the multiplex PCR, a mixture combining 60 forward primers for TCR Vbeta segments and 13 reverse primers for TCR Jbeta segments was used. Amplification of the CDR3 region of rearranged TCR beta genes was performed with a multiplex PCR assay on genomic DNA. On the Illumina HiSeq System, the amplified TCR beta libraries were sequenced as 87-base-pair reads. In the source study's methods: Across the 500 to 750 repertoires, a later analysis counted 60 million to 90 million unique TCR beta chains, roughly 11 million of which were shared by at least two donors. To remove PCR and sequencing errors, raw reads were error-corrected and collapsed into unique sequences using a nearest-neighbor algorithm that merged closely related sequences. V, D and J gene segments were assigned by aligning CDR3 sequences to IMGT reference sequences. For a sequence to be retained, at least a six-nucleotide match to both a V gene segment and a J gene segment was required. Rearrangements were called productive when the CDR3 lacked stop codons and stayed in frame with V and J; all others were non-productive. Following IMGT convention, CDR3 was defined as the stretch from the second conserved V-encoded cysteine to the conserved J-encoded phenylalanine. Sequences without an unambiguous match to a single V gene segment were excluded from the earlier analysis of several hundred of the donors. An earlier analysis of a few hundred of the donors classified V segments as functional when productive rearrangements were above 56.7% and as segregating when the standard deviation between donors was above 5%. To diagnose cytomegalovirus status from the catalog of TCR beta chain sequences, a statistical classification framework was built. A later analysis assigned V and J genes by comparing TCR nucleotide sequences with IMGT/GENE-DB human TR gene sequences. A later analysis assigned CDR3 sequences and most-parsimonious VDJ recombination scenarios with the TCRdist pipeline. A later analysis defined each TCR beta chain by its CDR3 amino acid sequence plus V-gene family, and excluded reads lacking a unique V-gene family. A later analysis removed several hundred highly shared, low-generation-probability nucleotide sequences to deal with suspected cross-contamination and a sequencing artifact. A later analysis calculated a clonal expansion index for each public chain from normalized within-repertoire ranks of inferred template counts. A later analysis computed generation probabilities with a VDJ recombination model fitted to out-of-frame rearrangements, and checked the results against IGoR. In a later analysis, hypergeometric tests were used to score TCR-TCR, TCR-HLA and TCR-CMV co-occurrence, with a repertoire-size bias correction applied to TCR pairs. To estimate false discovery rates, a later analysis permuted the HLA or CMV assignments 20 times. In a later analysis, co-occurring TCRs were grouped with DBSCAN, and TCRdist sequence similarity was added when clustering was performed within HLA-allele-positive subsets. Repertoires with fewer than 30,000 or more than 120,000 public chains, plus five repertoires with anomalous nucleotide sharing, were excluded from co-occurrence clustering. Drawn from immuneACCESS, this table holds only the in-frame rearrangements with V and J called that TCRdb kept. Clones are partly lost; checked studies trace under half to an unresolved V gene and leave the rest unexplained. V, J and clone size derive from that table, while D and trimming were established from the DNA sequence. Counted in this sample were about 190,000 clones; around 79% of them appeared once. Approximately 1.5% of the sample rests with the top ten.

The cohort consisted of 650 to 700 healthy bone marrow donors. At the time of sampling, every cohort member was nominally healthy, though immune exposures that went unrecorded were likely present. The donor was CMV seronegative and was included in the group of a few hundred seronegative cohort members. Every donor gave a peripheral blood sample, and the peripheral blood mononuclear cells from that sample were used for TCR beta sequencing. Genomic DNA was extracted from the blood cell samples with the Qiagen DNeasy Blood Extraction Kit. V is clipped by 3 bases and J by 2 bases, and the sequence between their germline boundaries is 5 bases long. Looking up the germline V gene yields CDR1 MNHNS and CDR2 SASEGT. Inclusive of the bounding cysteine and phenylalanine, the CDR3 is 13 residues long. Only the CDR3 part of the read is kept: 39 bases, read in frame from the first base.

The receptor was derived from a woman younger than 30 in good health and CMV-seronegative. The sequencing sample was made of PBMCs. The chain is made from TRBV6-1 and TRBJ1-5, with no confidently assigned D gene. CDR3 loop: CASSDTGNQPQHF. In nucleotide form, the sequence is TGTGCCAGCAGTGACACAGGCAATCAGCCCCAGCATTTT.